The clone carrying this T cell receptor (beta chain) was counted only a few times. TCRdb processed the 5' RACE reads anew with MiXCR; each CDR3 protein has one entry. The sample includes about 350,000 distinct CDR3 sequences, less than 25% seen only once; the top ten take about 21%. The data stem from a study of T-cell memory formation after mild COVID-19. This CDR3 comprises 17 residues. The germline CDR1 and CDR2 sequences are SGHDT and YYEEEE. Germline trimming cut 4 bases from V and 0 bases from J; bases unmatched to any gene: 12. This TCR derives from a man aged 18 to 30 who had mild COVID-19 (a few samples of this study predate the infection). Cell type and time point are not known. Sample: PBMCs or a T cell subset sorted from them (not recorded which). This chain links TRBV5-6 with TRBJ2-7, with TRBD1 identical over 8 bases. In DNA, the CDR3 is TGTGCCAGCAGCGCCCGGGACAGGTTTTTACCCTCCTACGAGCAGTACGTC. It translates to CASSARDRFLPSYEQYV.